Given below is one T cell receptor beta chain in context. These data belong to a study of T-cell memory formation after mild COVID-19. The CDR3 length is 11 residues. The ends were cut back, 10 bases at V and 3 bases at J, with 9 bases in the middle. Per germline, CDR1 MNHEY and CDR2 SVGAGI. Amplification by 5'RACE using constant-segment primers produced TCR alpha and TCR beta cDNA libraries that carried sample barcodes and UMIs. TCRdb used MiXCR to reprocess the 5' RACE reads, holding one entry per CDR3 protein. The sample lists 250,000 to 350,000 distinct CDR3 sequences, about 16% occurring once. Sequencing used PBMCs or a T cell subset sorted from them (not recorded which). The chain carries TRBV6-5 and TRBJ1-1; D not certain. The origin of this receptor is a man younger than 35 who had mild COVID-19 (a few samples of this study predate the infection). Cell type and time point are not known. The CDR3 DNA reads TGTGCCACCTCCGGGTACACTGAAGCTTTCTTT. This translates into CATSGYTEAFF.